What follows are 15 T cell receptor beta chains derived from one specimen sequenced in a study of T cells in Graves' hyperthyroidism and ophthalmopathy. Amplified TCR beta CDR3 regions derived from RNA transcripts. First-round RT-PCR targeting the TCR CDR3 was performed with the HTBI primer set. TCRdb passed the multiplex PCR reads through MiXCR, listing each CDR3 protein once. The data show hundreds of thousands of distinct CDR3 sequences, about half seen once. The specimen was peripheral blood or thyroid tissue (not recorded which). These receptors were obtained from a woman aged 18-29 years with Graves' hyperthyroidism.

This clonotype occurred once. This chain connects TRBV9 to TRBJ1-4, with D possibly matching TRBD1 (5 bases). V dropped 7 bases and J dropped 10 bases, with 14 bases sitting between them. Per the germline V gene, CDR1 is SGDLS and CDR2 is YYNGEE. The CDR3 totals 12 residues. The CDR3 DNA follows: TGTGCCAGCGGGGACCTCACGGGAAAACTGTTTTTT. This codes for CASGDLTGKLFF.

The genes are TRBV5-1 and TRBJ2-5, with D maybe TRBD2 (6 bases). The CDR3 runs 13 residues. V shed 1 base and J shed 5 bases, with 9 bases lying between them. Per germline, CDR1 SGHRS and CDR2 YFSETQ. The CDR3 region has the DNA TGCGCCAGCAGCTTGCGGAGGGATGAGACCCAGTACTTC. It translates to CASSLRRDETQYF.

V is TRBV5-1 and J is TRBJ1-2; TRBD1 agrees at 8 bases. The germline V gene encodes CDR1 SGHRS and CDR2 YFSETQ. J gave up 8 bases and V 0 bases, and 9 bases lay outside the gene matches. This CDR3 is built from 15 residues. CDR3 DNA: TGCGCCAGCAGCTTGGACGCGGGACAGGATGGGGGCTACACCTTC. This encodes CASSLDAGQDGGYTF.

This rearrangement joins TRBV29-1 to TRBJ2-7; 9 bases are a match to TRBD2. CDR1 is SQVTM and CDR2 is ANQGSEA in the germline V gene. The J segment lost 6 bases and the V segment lost 5 bases, leaving 8 bases of the junction unmatched. The CDR3 contains 13 residues. The CDR3 spells CSVPSGRTSEQYF. The CDR3 DNA is TGCAGCGTTCCAAGCGGGAGGACAAGCGAGCAGTACTTC.

The V gene is TRBV2, the J gene TRBJ1-6; maybe TRBD1 (6 bases). Germline assignment: CDR1 SNHLY and CDR2 FYNNEI. The CDR3 spans 15 residues. Trimming removed 8 bases from V and 5 bases from J, with 16 bases in between. Here the CDR3 DNA reads TGTGCCAGCCGGAAGATACAGGGACATAATTCACCCCTCCACTTT. Protein product: CASRKIQGHNSPLHF.

This clonotype was seen repeatedly, ten times or more. The rearrangement uses TRBV2 and TRBJ1-5, with 9 nucleotides matching TRBD1. Germline CDR1 SNHLY, CDR2 FYNNEI. CDR3 size: 15 residues. V dropped 2 bases and J dropped 5; count of bases not matched to a gene: 4. Here the CDR3 reads CASSEWTGVYQPQHF. For the CDR3, the DNA is TGTGCCAGCAGTGAATGGACAGGGGTCTATCAGCCCCAGCATTTT.

The chain joins TRBV19 to TRBJ1-4; 7 positions match TRBD1. There are 14 residues in the CDR3. Per the germline V gene, CDR1 is LNHDA and CDR2 is SQIVND (reference sequence). The V gene end was trimmed by 6 bases and the J gene end by 5 bases; junction bases not matched to a gene: 6. CDR3 amino acids: CASRPGQQNEKLFF. For the CDR3, the DNA is TGTGCCAGTAGGCCGGGACAGCAAAATGAAAAACTGTTTTTT.

This clonotype was observed a handful of times. This chain links TRBV7-9 with TRBJ2-5, with 8 bases fitting TRBD1. Germline CDR1 SEHNR, CDR2 FQNEAQ (reference sequence). The length of the CDR3 is 15 residues. The V gene end was trimmed by 5 bases and the J gene end by 4 bases; junction bases not matched to a gene: 9. As DNA, the CDR3 is TGTGCCAGCAGCGCCGGACAGGGAGGAAGAGAGACCCAGTACTTC. This encodes CASSAGQGGRETQYF.

V and J are TRBV24-1 and TRBJ1-1; D possibly corresponds to TRBD1 (6 bases). Germline V lookup: CDR1 KGHDR, CDR2 SFDVKD. This CDR3 has 14 amino acids. With 12 bases removed from V and 2 bases from J, the gap between germline ends came to 18 bases. The CDR3 DNA is TGTGCCGTAGAGGCGTCGGACAGTAACACTGAAGCTTTCTTT. Encoded protein: CAVEASDSNTEAFF.

Concerning this clonotype: This may stem from a read error, because a much larger clone lies one nucleotide away. J is TRBJ2-7 and V is TRBV4-3; no clear D. In germline, CDR1 is LGHNA, CDR2 YSLEER. The CDR3 is made up of 13 amino acids. CDR3 amino acids: CASSQDYSYKQYF. Here the CDR3 DNA reads TGCGCCAGCAGCCAAGACTACTCCTACAAGCAGTACTTC.

The chain carries TRBV29-1 and TRBJ2-7, with 7 positions matching TRBD2. Germline V gene data show CDR1 as SQVTM and CDR2 as ANQGSEA. This CDR3 contains 13 residues. Trimming at V came to 7 bases and at J to 1 base, leaving 7 bases not matched to a gene. As DNA, the CDR3 is TGCAGCGCTCAAGCGGGAACTTCCTACGAGCAGTACTTC. Translation: CSAQAGTSYEQYF.

Of note for this clonotype: This may be a read error, as it is one base from a much larger clone. The gene calls are TRBV24-1 and TRBJ2-7; D is unclear. V was cut by 4 bases and J by 2 bases, with 8 bases left in between. The CDR3 has 13 amino acids. The germline CDR1 and CDR2 sequences are KGHDR and SFDVKD. The DNA of the CDR3 is TGTGCCACCAGTGAAACAGCCGCCTACGAGCAGTACTTC. Its translation: CATSETAAYEQYF.

Notes on this clonotype: Just one base apart from a much larger clone, this may be a read error. The rearrangement uses TRBV9 and TRBJ1-2, with 7 nucleotides matching TRBD1. CDR3 length equals 16 residues. Trimming at V came to 4 bases and at J to 4 bases, leaving 13 bases not matched to a gene. Germline V gene lookup returns CDR1 SGDLS and CDR2 YYNGEE. The CDR3 sequence is CASSPDYRGLSYGYTF. CDR3 coding DNA: TGTGCCAGCAGCCCTGATTACAGGGGCTTAAGCTATGGCTACACCTTC.

The rearrangement joins TRBV5-1 to TRBJ2-5; no clear D. V lost 4 bases to trimming and J lost 5 bases, with 12 bases between them. The CDR3 contains 13 residues. Germline loops: CDR1 SGHRS, CDR2 YFSETQ. The CDR3 nucleotides read TGCGCCAGCAGCCCCAAGGAGCTGGAGACCCAGTACTTC. Protein sequence: CASSPKELETQYF.

The chain recombines TRBV20-1 with TRBJ2-5; D call uncertain. Trimming left V 6 bases short and J 6 bases short, with 11 bases between. The CDR3 totals 11 residues. The germline gives CDR1 DFQATT, CDR2 SNEGSKA (reference sequence). This chain's CDR3 is CSAPLQKTQYF. The CDR3 bases are TGCAGTGCGCCCCTCCAGAAGACCCAGTACTTC.